This entry concerns a single TCR beta chain. Its antigen remains unknown. The record originates from a study of cytomegalovirus exposure and HLA in healthy donors. The CDR3 runs 12 residues. The ends lost 9 bases at V and 3 bases at J; junction bases unmatched: 3. Germline loops: CDR1 LNHDA, CDR2 SQIVND (reference sequence). Study results and limitations: For most subjects, TCR beta sequences were reported to predict HLA-A and HLA-B alleles with accuracy.

The primer mix had 60 Vbeta and 13 Jbeta primers. Sequencing was performed with immunoSEQ multiplex PCR; in TCRdb, only in-frame clones are kept and a portion is missing. Of approximately 150,000 clones detected, approximately 78% appear once; the ten largest clones hold around 3%. The material sequenced was PBMCs. The sequence derives from a man younger than 35 in good health and CMV-seropositive. The V call is TRBV19, the J call TRBJ1-2; 8 bases align to TRBD1. The CDR3 protein is CASNRGDYGYTF. CDR3 nucleotide sequence: TGTGCCAGCAACAGGGGGGACTATGGCTACACCTTC. Complete variable domain (other parts from reference TRBV19 and TRBJ1-2): DGGITQSPKYLFRKEGQNVTLSCEQNLNHDAMYWYRQDPGQGLRLIYYSQIVNDFQKGDIAEGYSVSREKKESFPLTVTSAQKNPTAFYLCASNRGDYGYTFGSGTRLTVV.